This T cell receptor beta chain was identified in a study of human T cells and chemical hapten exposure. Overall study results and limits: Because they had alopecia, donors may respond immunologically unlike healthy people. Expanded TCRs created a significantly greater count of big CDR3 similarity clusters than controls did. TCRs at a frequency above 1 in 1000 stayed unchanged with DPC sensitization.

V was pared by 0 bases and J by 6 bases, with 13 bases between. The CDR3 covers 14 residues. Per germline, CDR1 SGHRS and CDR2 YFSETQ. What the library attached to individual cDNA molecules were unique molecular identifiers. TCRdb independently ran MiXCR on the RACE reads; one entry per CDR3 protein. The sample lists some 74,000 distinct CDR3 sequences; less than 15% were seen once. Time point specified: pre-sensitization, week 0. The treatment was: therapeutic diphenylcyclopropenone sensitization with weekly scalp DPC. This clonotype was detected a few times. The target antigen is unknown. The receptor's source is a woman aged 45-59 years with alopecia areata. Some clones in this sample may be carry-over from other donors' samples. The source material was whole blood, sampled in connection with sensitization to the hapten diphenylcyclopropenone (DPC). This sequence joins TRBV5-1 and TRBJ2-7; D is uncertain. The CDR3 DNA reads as TGCGCCAGCAGCTTGGAGGCCCTGGCCCGCGAGCAGTACTTC. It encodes CASSLEALAREQYF.